One T cell receptor beta chain is described in this entry. Only in-frame clones appear in the TCRdb table, and some are missing; sequencing was by immunoSEQ multiplex PCR. The data show roughly 110,000 clones, with 81% seen just once and 2.5% to 3.5% held by the top ten. V shed 11 bases, J shed 0 bases, and the junction held 15 bases outside the gene matches. The germline CDR1 and CDR2 sequences are SNHLY and FYNNEI. The CDR3 is 16 amino acids. The sample comes from a study of radiotherapy plus CTLA-4 blockade in lung cancer. Study-wide context: Objective responses were recorded in around 18% of patients, with disease control recorded in 31%.

The clonotype originates from a human donor with non-small cell lung cancer that progressed on radiotherapy plus ipilimumab. Some clones in this sample may be carry-over from other donors' samples. The input for sequencing was peripheral blood, taken from a patient treated with radiotherapy plus ipilimumab. V and J are TRBV2 and TRBJ2-7, with 8 bases that match TRBD1. The CDR3 DNA is TGTGCCGCAGAACCACTCTCAGACAGGGGCTCCTACGAGCAGTACTTC. Its protein is CAAEPLSDRGSYEQYF.